The 8 T cell receptor beta chains given below trace back to one sample, sequenced in a study of Graves' ophthalmopathy and Graves' hyperthyroidism. The TCR beta CDR3 regions underwent amplification from RNA transcripts. After a first-round RT-PCR with HTBI primers, a second-round multiplex PCR was run. TCRdb reprocessed the multiplex PCR reads with MiXCR, giving one entry per CDR3 protein. The sample contains over a million distinct CDR3 sequences, about 36% of which appear only once. The specimen sequenced was peripheral blood or thyroid tissue (not recorded which). The receptors shown here come from an adult man with Graves' hyperthyroidism.

Comment on this clonotype: A much more abundant neighbour one base away suggests this may be a read error. This chain joins TRBV20-1 and TRBJ1-6; 7 bases are shared with TRBD1. Germline V CDR1 and CDR2: DFQATT, SNEGSKA (reference sequence). The CDR3 covers 15 residues. Unmatched junction bases numbered 11, after V lost 1 base and J lost 11 bases. For the CDR3, the DNA is TGCAGTGCTAGAGTTTGGAAAACAGGGGAGCCACCCCTCCACTTT. This sequence encodes CSARVWKTGEPPLHF.

In this sample, this clonotype turned up a few times. The V gene is TRBV28, the J gene TRBJ2-2; 13 nucleotides match TRBD2. Germline trimming cut 5 bases from V and 7 bases from J; bases unmatched to any gene: 10. Germline CDR1 is MDHEN and CDR2 is SYDVKM. This CDR3 is 17 amino acids long. The CDR3 nucleotides are TGTGCCAGCAGTGCCACTAGCGGGAGGGCCCAAGGCGGGGAGCTGTTTTTT. It translates to CASSATSGRAQGGELFF.

Ten or more counts support this clonotype. This chain links TRBV10-3 with TRBJ2-2; weak D call: TRBD1 (6 bases). Germline V gene lookup returns CDR1 ENHRY and CDR2 SYGVKD. The V gene lost 7 bases and the J gene lost 0 bases, with 18 bases spanning the gap. The CDR3 extends over 17 amino acids. The CDR3 bases are TGTGCCATCACCGACCTCCCCGGGACACCGAACACCGGGGAGCTGTTTTTT. Protein sequence: CAITDLPGTPNTGELFF.

The sample holds one count of this clonotype. A clone one base away is much larger, so this may be a read error. This sequence joins TRBV7-9 and TRBJ2-7, with a possible D match to TRBD2 (5 bases). This CDR3 has 13 amino acids. The germline V gene has CDR1 SEHNR and CDR2 FQNEAQ (reference sequence). DNA for the CDR3: TGTGCCAGCAGCTTGACTAATCAGGACGAGCAGCACTTC. Translating gives CASSLTNQDEQHF. Full variable domain (remainder filled in from reference TRBV7-9 and TRBJ2-7): DTGVSQNPRHKITKRGQNVTFRCDPISEHNRLYWYRQTLGQGPEFLTYFQNEAQLEKSRLLSDRFSAERPKGSFSTLEIQRTEQGDSAMYLCASSLTNQDEQHFGPGTRLTVT.

This clonotype has a handful of counts. The rearrangement links TRBV7-8 to TRBJ2-5, with 10 bases aligning to TRBD1. Germline V gene sequence: CDR1 SGHVS, CDR2 FQNEAQ. V shed 4 bases, J shed 7 bases, and the junction held 3 bases outside the gene matches. The CDR3 extends over 13 amino acids. The chain's CDR3 is CASSWGQGRTQYF. The DNA of the CDR3 is TGTGCCAGCAGCTGGGGACAGGGGAGGACCCAGTACTTC.

The rearrangement joins TRBV7-9 to TRBJ1-4; a weak D match, TRBD1 (5 bases). From germline, CDR1 is SEHNR and CDR2 FQNEAQ (reference sequence). The CDR3 contains 15 residues. Trimming took 5 bases from V and 8 from J, leaving 18 bases between them. The CDR3 region has the DNA TGTGCCAGCAGCCTCGGGCATGGGGGGGGAGAAAAACTGTTTTTT. Translating it yields CASSLGHGGGEKLFF.

This chain connects TRBV10-3 to TRBJ1-1; D gene uncertain. The V end was cut by 10 bases, the J end by 1 base, with 16 bases between. Germline loops: CDR1 ENHRY, CDR2 SYGVKD. The CDR3 is made up of 14 amino acids. The CDR3: CASTYGLKNTEAFF. CDR3 DNA: TGTGCCAGCACCTACGGGTTAAAGAACACTGAAGCTTTCTTT.

The chain uses TRBV12-3 or TRBV12-4 and TRBJ1-1, with a weak D call TRBD1 (6 bases). The CDR3 sequence is 16 residues long. The V gene lost 6 bases and the J gene lost 1 base, with 18 bases spanning the gap. CDR3 sequence: CASSQVSRGRNTEAFF. DNA for the CDR3: TGTGCCAGCAGCCAAGTAAGCAGGGGCCGGAACACTGAAGCTTTCTTT.